This is a list of T cell receptor beta chains from one sample in a study of T cells in Graves' hyperthyroidism and ophthalmopathy. TCRdb recomputed calls from the multiplex PCR reads with MiXCR, one row per CDR3 protein. Of 300,000 to 450,000 distinct CDR3 sequences listed, more than 12% are singletons. The material sequenced was blood. These receptors all stem from a woman under 40 with Graves' hyperthyroidism. Both conserved end residues are part of each CDR3. A D gene is named only where the DNA matches it firmly. The size field is filled for only some rows; it gives once, few, many or a size class.

TRBV28	TRBJ1-1	-	many	CASSSTEELNTEAFF	TGTGCCAGCAGTTCAACGGAAGAGCTGAACACTGAAGCTTTCTTT
TRBV20-1	TRBJ2-7	-	few	CSASHRAGSQEGQYF	TGCAGTGCTAGTCACCGAGCGGGTTCCCAGGAGGGGCAGTACTTC
TRBV6-2/TRBV6-3	TRBJ2-7	-	-	CASSYSRDADYEQYF	TGTGCCAGCAGTTACTCGCGGGACGCCGACTACGAGCAGTACTTC
TRBV7-9	TRBJ2-7	-	-	CASRRIAGEDEQYF	TGTGCCAGCAGACGAATAGCAGGGGAGGACGAGCAGTACTTC
TRBV30	TRBJ2-3	TRBD1	-	CAWSTGGTDTQYF	TGTGCCTGGAGCACAGGGGGCACAGATACGCAGTATTTT
TRBV7-8	TRBJ2-2	-	-	CASQTGSNTGELFF	TGTGCCAGCCAAACGGGCAGCAACACCGGGGAGCTGTTTTTT
TRBV4-2	TRBJ2-3	TRBD2	-	CASAIGRGEYTDTQYF	TGTGCCAGCGCCATAGGGCGGGGGGAATACACAGATACGCAGTATTTT
TRBV20-1	TRBJ2-1	-	few	CSAPLLGGVGSYNEQFF	TGCAGTGCTCCTCTGTTGGGCGGAGTGGGCTCCTACAATGAGCAGTTCTTC
TRBV11-3	TRBJ2-3	-	many	CASSSRGASTDTQYF	TGTGCCAGCAGCTCCAGGGGTGCTAGCACAGATACGCAGTATTTT
TRBV25-1	TRBJ1-3	-	-	CASSEGDRNTIYF	TGTGCCAGCAGTGAAGGCGACAGAAACACCATATATTTT
TRBV19	TRBJ2-1	TRBD2	-	CASSRRGSSYNEQFF	TGTGCCAGTAGTCGGCGGGGGAGCTCCTACAATGAGCAGTTCTTC
TRBV12-3/TRBV12-4	TRBJ2-7	-	many	CASSLLGREYEQYF	TGTGCCAGCAGTTTACTGGGACGGGAGTACGAGCAGTACTTC
TRBV10-3	TRBJ2-3	TRBD2	many	CAISDPGTSGPRMDTQYF	TGTGCCATCAGTGACCCCGGGACTAGCGGACCTAGGATGGATACGCAGTATTTT
TRBV11-2	TRBJ2-5	TRBD2	many	CASSSGTSPRETQYF	TGTGCCAGCAGCTCCGGGACTAGCCCCCGAGAGACCCAGTACTTC
TRBV20-1	TRBJ2-2	TRBD2	-	CSASALAGVYTGELFF	TGCAGTGCTAGCGCCCTAGCGGGAGTTTACACCGGGGAGCTGTTTTTT
TRBV9	TRBJ2-1	-	-	CASSAPAGTTFYNEQFF	TGTGCCAGCAGCGCCCCGGCCGGGACAACCTTTTACAATGAGCAGTTCTTC
TRBV28	TRBJ2-3	-	few	CASSSQPGLPADTQYF	TGTGCCAGCAGTTCCCAGCCGGGACTTCCGGCAGATACGCAGTATTTT
TRBV3-1	TRBJ2-4	-	many	CASTPSLAKNIQYF	TGTGCCAGCACCCCCTCCCTTGCCAAAAACATTCAGTACTTC
TRBV29-1	TRBJ2-1	TRBD2	few	CSVVWAGGGSNEQFF	TGCAGCGTTGTGTGGGCGGGAGGTGGGTCCAATGAGCAGTTCTTC
TRBV7-2	TRBJ2-3	TRBD2	many	CASSGPGGRASTQYF	TGTGCCAGCAGCGGTCCTGGCGGGAGGGCATCTACGCAGTATTTT
TRBV2	TRBJ2-1	-	many	CAGRSTPGQKRDEQFF	TGTGCCGGACGGTCCACGCCGGGACAAAAAAGGGATGAGCAGTTCTTC
TRBV7-9	TRBJ2-3	-	few	CASSIRLSDTQYF	TGTGCCAGCAGCATAAGACTATCAGATACGCAGTATTTT
TRBV30	TRBJ1-6	TRBD1	many	CAWGQGASPLHF	TGTGCCTGGGGACAGGGAGCTTCACCCCTCCACTTT
TRBV5-6	TRBJ2-5	TRBD2	-	CARGEREGSQYF	TGTGCCAGAGGAGAAAGGGAGGGGTCCCAGTACTTC
TRBV29-1	TRBJ2-5	-	-	CSVEVGLAGAQGETQYF	TGCAGCGTTGAAGTCGGGTTGGCGGGGGCGCAGGGAGAGACCCAGTACTTC
TRBV30	TRBJ2-1	-	many	CAWSHQGEQFF	TGTGCCTGGAGTCATCAGGGAGAGCAGTTCTTC
TRBV20-1	TRBJ2-1	TRBD2	many	CSARAADLLAGGPPRHEQFF	TGCAGTGCTAGAGCCGCCGATCTCTTAGCGGGAGGTCCCCCCCGCCATGAGCAGTTCTTC
TRBV19	TRBJ2-3	-	few	CASLRTSLSTDTQYF	TGTGCCAGTCTACGAACTAGCCTTAGCACAGATACGCAGTATTTT